This passage covers 7 T cell receptor beta chains from one sample sequenced in a study of memory CD4+ T cells and cytomegalovirus serostatus. Here immunoSEQ multiplex PCR was the method, and the copy in TCRdb shows in-frame clones only, minus some. The repertoire holds tens of thousands of clones, with 82% as singletons. The sort gate was single viable CD3+CD4+CD8-CD45RO+ cells for memory CD4+ T cells. The sequencing input was memory CD4+ T cells from blood. Receptor source: an adult in good health and CMV-seronegative.

The chain recombines TRBV7-2 with TRBJ2-5; D not certain. Germline assignment: CDR1 SGHTA and CDR2 FQGNSA. Trimming took 5 bases from V and 2 from J, leaving 9 bases between them. There are 13 residues in the CDR3. CDR3 in DNA: TGTGCCAGCAGCGCGACTGGGCAAGAGACCCAGTACTTC. It is translated as CASSATGQETQYF.

V usage is TRBV5-1 and J usage is TRBJ2-2; TRBD2 matches 7 bases. CDR1 is SGHRS and CDR2 is YFSETQ in the germline V gene. Trimming cost V 0 bases and J 4 bases; bases outside gene matches: 0. This CDR3 region has 14 residues. The CDR3 reads CASSLGGGTGELFF. In DNA form, the CDR3 reads TGCGCCAGCAGCTTGGGCGGGGGCACCGGGGAGCTGTTTTTT.

The gene calls are TRBV25-1 and TRBJ1-2, with 7 bases identical to TRBD1. Germline V lookup: CDR1 MGHDK, CDR2 SYGVNS. Trimming removed 4 bases from V and 5 bases from J; junction bases left unmatched: 16. CDR3 length: 17 residues. CDR3 amino acids: CASSGWRSRQGLYGYTF. In nucleotides, the CDR3 is TGTGCCAGCAGTGGCTGGCGGTCCCGACAGGGCCTATATGGCTACACCTTC.

This rearrangement joins TRBV5-1 to TRBJ2-2, with a possible D match to TRBD2 (5 bases). The V and J ends lost 3 bases and 1 base respectively, with 13 bases between them. Germline V CDR1 and CDR2: SGHRS, YFSETQ. This CDR3 is built from 16 residues. For the CDR3, the DNA is TGCGCCAGCAGCTCCCCCGGCGGAGGGAACACCGGGGAGCTGTTTTTT. As protein: CASSSPGGGNTGELFF. Full variable domain (missing parts from reference TRBV5-1 and TRBJ2-2): KAGVTQTPRYLIKTRGQQVTLSCSPISGHRSVSWYQQTPGQGLQFLFEYFSETQRNKGNFPGRFSGRQFSNSRSEMNVSTLELGDSALYLCASSSPGGGNTGELFFGEGSRLTVL.

CDR3: CASRGQGNQPQHF. Written as DNA, the CDR3 is TGTGCCAGCAGGGGACAGGGCAATCAGCCCCAGCATTTT. This rearrangement joins TRBV2 to TRBJ1-5; 8 nucleotides align to TRBD1. The germline CDR1 and CDR2 sequences are SNHLY and FYNNEI. There are 13 residues in the CDR3. J lost 2 bases, V lost 6 bases, and 0 bases had no gene match.

The rearrangement links TRBV6-5 to TRBJ1-6; D is unresolved. This CDR3 contains 14 residues. Deletions cut 4 bases from V and 0 bases from J, with 4 bases between. The germline V gene encodes CDR1 MNHEY and CDR2 SVGAGI. The CDR3 loop reads CASSLGSYNSPLHF. The CDR3 bases are TGTGCCAGCAGTTTAGGCTCCTATAATTCACCCCTCCACTTT.

The chain carries TRBV7-2 and TRBJ1-5; the D gene is possibly TRBD1 (6 bases). The CDR3 runs 15 residues. V was cut by 1 base and J by 3 bases, with 10 bases left in between. CDR1 is SGHTA, CDR2 FQGNSA, per germline. CDR3 loop: CASSLVRGDNQPQHF. In DNA, the CDR3 is TGTGCCAGCAGCTTAGTCAGGGGTGACAATCAGCCCCAGCATTTT.